The 6 T cell receptor beta chains in this list originate from one sample, sequenced in a study of T cell responses to AZD1222 COVID-19 vaccine. The repertoire was sequenced with immunoSEQ multiplex PCR; TCRdb's copy has only in-frame clones and lacks some. The sample consists of about 86,000 clones, approximately 82% of them appearing once. Material: peripheral blood, obtained on day 0 of AZD1222 vaccination. These receptors came from an adult in good health.

The chain uses TRBV27 and TRBJ2-7; D assignment may be TRBD1 or TRBD2 (5 bases each). The CDR3 covers 15 residues. Trimming took 5 bases from V and 3 from J, leaving 17 bases between them. Per the germline V gene, CDR1 is MNHEY and CDR2 is SMNVEV (reference sequence). CDR3 sequence: CASSIQPGPGYEQYF. CDR3 DNA: TGTGCCAGCAGTATACAACCGGGACCGGGCTACGAGCAGTACTTC.

The chain uses TRBV11-1 and TRBJ2-1; 8 nucleotides align to TRBD2. Trimming removed 2 bases from V and 5 bases from J; junction bases left unmatched: 5. The germline V gene has CDR1 SGHAT and CDR2 FQDESV (reference sequence). The CDR3 is 15 amino acids. CDR3 in DNA: TGTGCCAGCAGCTTAAGTAGCGGGACAAACAATGAGCAGTTCTTC. It codes for CASSLSSGTNNEQFF.

The chain links TRBV29-1 to TRBJ2-3; TRBD1 aligns across 7 bases. V lost 3 bases to trimming and J lost 1 base; unmatched junction nucleotides: 4. From germline, CDR1 is SQVTM and CDR2 ANQGSEA. The CDR3 contains 14 residues. The CDR3 loop is CSVDQGVGTDTQYF. CDR3 in DNA: TGCAGCGTTGACCAGGGGGTAGGCACAGATACGCAGTATTTT.

The chain carries TRBV24-1 and TRBJ2-7; 7 bases agree with TRBD1. Unmatched junction bases numbered 8, after V lost 9 bases and J lost 7 bases. The germline gives CDR1 KGHDR, CDR2 SFDVKD. The CDR3 loop spans 12 amino acids. CDR3 amino acids: CATYKAGGEQYF. In nucleotides, the CDR3 is TGTGCCACCTATAAGGCAGGGGGAGAGCAGTACTTC.

The chain links TRBV21-1 to TRBJ2-5. TRBV21-1 is labeled a pseudogene. The CDR3 contains 15 residues. The CDR3 region is CASSKVRTTKETQYF. CDR3 bases: TGTGCCAGCAGCAAAGTGAGGACCACGAAAGAGACCCAGTACTTC.

The genes are TRBV18 and TRBJ2-7, with TRBD1 matching 8 bases. In germline, CDR1 is KGHSH, CDR2 LQKENI. This CDR3 region has 15 residues. Unmatched junction bases numbered 8, after V lost 0 bases and J lost 7 bases. The CDR3 DNA reads as TGTGCCAGCTCACCACCGGGACAGGTAATCCATGAGCAGTACTTC. Its translation is CASSPPGQVIHEQYF.